The next 7 T cell receptor beta chains were all read from a single sample in a study of immune evolution from preneoplasia to lung adenocarcinoma. Sequenced by immunoSEQ multiplex PCR; TCRdb stores in-frame clones only, minus some. Here the sample spans approximately 15,000 clones, approximately 83% being singletons. Source material: FFPE lung adenocarcinoma in situ tissue. Receptors originate from an older donor with lung adenocarcinoma.

The V gene is TRBV25-1, the J gene TRBJ1-2; D unclear. Per the germline V gene, CDR1 is MGHDK and CDR2 is SYGVNS. CDR3 length: 12 amino acids. V was clipped by 3 bases and J by 7 bases, with 9 bases between them. The CDR3 reads CASSEGGSGYTF. Here the CDR3 DNA reads TGTGCCAGCAGTGAGGGAGGGTCTGGCTACACCTTC.

The V and J genes are TRBV5-1 and TRBJ1-1, with D unresolved. This CDR3 contains 14 residues. CDR1 is SGHRS and CDR2 is YFSETQ in the germline V gene. V was cut by 4 bases and J by 4 bases, with 14 bases left in between. The CDR3 region is CASSQRWSSTEAFF. The CDR3, as DNA: TGCGCCAGCAGCCAGAGGTGGAGTAGCACTGAAGCTTTCTTT.

This sequence joins TRBV28 and TRBJ2-4; D might be TRBD1 or TRBD2, each matching 6 bases. Trimming removed 5 bases from V and 1 base from J, with 15 bases in between. CDR1 MDHEN and CDR2 SYDVKM come from the germline V gene. CDR3 size: 16 residues. The CDR3 loop is CASSVGGGEAKNIQYF. In nucleotides, the CDR3 is TGTGCCAGCAGTGTGGGGGGCGGTGAGGCCAAAAACATTCAGTACTTC.

The genes are TRBV4-1 and TRBJ2-7, with D perhaps TRBD2 (7 bases). The V end lost 0 bases, the J end lost 2 bases, and 14 bases lay between the germline ends. CDR1 and CDR2 (germline): MGHRA, YSYEKL. The length of the CDR3 is 16 residues. CDR3 sequence (DNA): TGCGCCAGCAGCCAAGATAGGGGAGGGGGTCCCTACGAGCAGTACTTC. Encoded protein: CASSQDRGGGPYEQYF.

The chain couples TRBV6-1 to TRBJ2-7; 7 bases are a match to TRBD1. Germline-derived CDR1 and CDR2 are MNHNS and SASEGT. J lost 2 bases, V lost 6 bases, and 10 bases had no gene match. The CDR3 totals 15 residues. The CDR3 sequence: CASREPLTGPYEQYF. The CDR3 DNA follows: TGTGCCAGCAGAGAACCTTTGACAGGGCCCTACGAGCAGTACTTC.

The chain combines TRBV18 with TRBJ1-2, with no clear D. Trimming cost V 1 base and J 8 bases, with 11 bases left between them. The CDR3 is 13 residues long. CDR1 is KGHSH and CDR2 is LQKENI in the germline V gene. The CDR3 DNA reads TGTGCCAGCTCACCACGAAGGGAGGAGGGCTACACCTTC. It yields the protein CASSPRREEGYTF.

The J gene is TRBJ2-2, the V gene TRBV25-1; D is perhaps TRBD1 or TRBD2 (5 bases each). Germline CDR1 is MGHDK and CDR2 is SYGVNS. CDR3 length equals 15 residues. The V end lost 6 bases, the J end lost 3 bases, and 14 bases lay between the germline ends. CDR3 DNA: TGTGCCAGCAGCGCCGGGACCCATGACACCGGGGAGCTGTTTTTT. It specifies CASSAGTHDTGELFF. Filled out from reference TRBV25-1 and TRBJ2-2, the complete variable domain reads EADIYQTPRYLVIGTGKKITLECSQTMGHDKMYWYQQDPGMELHLIHYSYGVNSTEKGDLSSESTVSRIRTEHFPLTLESARPSHTSQYLCASSAGTHDTGELFFGEGSRLTVL.